The 19 T cell receptor beta chains in this list originate from one sample, sequenced in a study of T cell responses to AZD1222 COVID-19 vaccine. The assay was immunoSEQ multiplex PCR, and TCRdb's table has in-frame clones only and misses some. Of some 96,000 clones detected, approximately 91% appear once; the ten largest clones hold under 3%. The sequencing used peripheral blood, collected on day 0 of AZD1222 vaccination. These receptors came from an adult in good health.

This chain links TRBV15 with TRBJ2-2; 7 bases are shared with TRBD1. Germline values: CDR1 LNHNV, CDR2 YYDKDF (reference sequence). This CDR3 contains 13 residues. Germline trimming cut 8 bases from V and 0 bases from J; bases unmatched to any gene: 0. CDR3 bases: TGTGCCACCGGGACAGCGAACACCGGGGAGCTGTTTTTT. Its protein is CATGTANTGELFF.

The genes are TRBV6-2 or TRBV6-3 and TRBJ2-7; 9 nucleotides agree with TRBD2. The ends lost 2 bases at V and 0 bases at J; junction bases unmatched: 5. CDR3 length equals 16 residues. CDR1 is MNHEY and CDR2 is SVGEGT in the germline V gene. CDR3 sequence (DNA): TGTGCCAGCAGTTACGGTGGCGGGGGGGCCTCCTACGAGCAGTACTTC. Translated: CASSYGGGGASYEQYF.

The chain couples TRBV14 to TRBJ1-2; D is unclear. Trimming removed 0 bases at V and 4 bases at J, with 12 bases between. The CDR3 sequence is 15 residues long. Germline lookup yields CDR1 SGHDN and CDR2 FVKESK. CDR3 region: CASSQDVSGFYGYTF. As DNA, the CDR3 is TGTGCCAGCAGCCAAGATGTCTCCGGCTTCTATGGCTACACCTTC.

The genes are TRBV15 and TRBJ2-5, with D possibly being TRBD2 (6 bases). The CDR3 contains 15 residues. V was pared by 1 base and J by 4 bases, with 13 bases between. Germline-derived CDR1 and CDR2 are LNHNV and YYDKDF (reference sequence). The DNA of the CDR3 is TGTGCCACCAGCAGAGGGACGGCTAGCGCAGAGACCCAGTACTTC. Encoded protein: CATSRGTASAETQYF.

In its sample, this clone was seen once. J is TRBJ1-6 and V is TRBV30, with 11 bases aligning to TRBD1. The CDR3 covers 12 residues. With 5 bases clipped from V and 13 bases from J, the junction kept 4 bases outside the gene matches. Germline V gene sequence: CDR1 GTSNPN, CDR2 SVGIG (reference sequence). In DNA, the CDR3 is TGTGCCTGGGGGACAGGGGGGTCGCCCCTCCACTTT. It specifies CAWGTGGSPLHF.

The V call is TRBV27, the J call TRBJ2-1; 7 bases map to TRBD1. The CDR3 extends over 14 amino acids. With V trimmed by 3 bases and J by 6 bases, 5 bases remained unmatched. In germline, CDR1 is MNHEY, CDR2 SMNVEV (reference sequence). The CDR3, as DNA: TGTGCCAGCAGTTTTTTGACAGGGCTCAATGAGCAGTTCTTC. Translation: CASSFLTGLNEQFF.

The CDR3 loop is CASSITPDSYEQYF. Here the CDR3 DNA reads TGTGCCAGTAGTATTACTCCAGACTCCTACGAGCAGTACTTC. The chain couples TRBV19 to TRBJ2-7; D is uncertain. Trimming cost V 3 bases and J 0 bases, with 9 bases left between them. From germline, CDR1 is LNHDA and CDR2 SQIVND (reference sequence). This CDR3 is built from 14 residues.

The chain is built from TRBV5-1 and TRBJ2-3; 10 nucleotides line up with TRBD2. The CDR3 is 15 residues long. Trimming removed 3 bases from V and 1 base from J; junction bases left unmatched: 2. Germline values: CDR1 SGHRS, CDR2 YFSETQ. CDR3 region: CASSWTSGRTDTQYF. The CDR3 DNA reads as TGCGCCAGCAGCTGGACTAGCGGTCGCACAGATACGCAGTATTTT.

The chain couples TRBV7-8 to TRBJ1-5, with a possible D match to TRBD1 (6 bases). The V end lost 4 bases, the J end lost 3 bases, and 13 bases lay between the germline ends. The CDR3 is 15 amino acids. CDR1 and CDR2 from the germline V gene are SGHVS and FQNEAQ. This CDR3 is CASSSMQGINQPQHF. The CDR3 DNA follows: TGTGCCAGCAGCTCGATGCAGGGGATCAATCAGCCCCAGCATTTT.

J is TRBJ2-7 and V is TRBV20-1; D ambiguous. The CDR3 has 11 residues. V lost 3 bases and J 2 bases, leaving 5 bases between the germline ends. Germline CDR1 DFQATT, CDR2 SNEGSKA (reference sequence). The CDR3 is CSASRTYEQYF. For the CDR3, the DNA is TGCAGTGCTAGCAGGACCTACGAGCAGTACTTC.

The J gene is TRBJ2-2, the V gene TRBV10-3; the D gene is possibly TRBD1 (6 bases). The V end was cut by 6 bases, the J end by 1 base, with 18 bases between. The CDR3 loop spans 17 amino acids. Germline-derived CDR1 and CDR2 are ENHRY and SYGVKD. The CDR3 region has the DNA TGTGCCATCAGCGACCAACTAGGGGGTCAGAACACCGGGGAGCTGTTTTTT. Its protein product is CAISDQLGGQNTGELFF.

The gene calls are TRBV6-5 and TRBJ1-5, with D perhaps matching TRBD1 (6 bases). Germline assignment: CDR1 MNHEY and CDR2 SVGAGI. CDR3 length: 14 amino acids. Between the trimmed V and J ends, which lost 4 bases and 2 bases, there was a span of 9 bases. CDR3 residues: CASSSRGGNQPQHF. The CDR3 DNA follows: TGTGCCAGCAGTTCCAGGGGAGGCAATCAGCCCCAGCATTTT.

This clone was observed a single time. The rearrangement links TRBV13 to TRBJ1-1, with D uncertain. V lost 3 bases to trimming and J lost 4 bases, with 12 bases between them. In germline, CDR1 is PRHDT, CDR2 FYEKMQ (reference sequence). The CDR3 loop spans 14 amino acids. The CDR3 protein is CASSFKGSRTEAFF. The CDR3 nucleotides are TGTGCCAGCAGCTTCAAAGGTTCTCGCACTGAAGCTTTCTTT.

The chain is built from TRBV12-3 or TRBV12-4 and TRBJ1-6; D is ambiguous. The CDR3 is 13 residues long. Trimming removed 5 bases from V and 15 bases from J, with 17 bases in between. CDR3 region: CASSPHGEAILHF. The CDR3 DNA reads as TGTGCCAGCAGTCCCCATGGGGAGGCGATCCTCCACTTT.

The V and J genes are TRBV11-1 and TRBJ2-1; 7 positions match TRBD1. Germline V gene data show CDR1 as SGHAT and CDR2 as FQDESV (reference sequence). Germline trimming cut 5 bases from V and 5 bases from J; bases unmatched to any gene: 9. CDR3 length: 15 amino acids. The CDR3 is CASSAGWDRDNEQFF. CDR3 nucleotides: TGTGCCAGCAGCGCAGGCTGGGACAGAGACAATGAGCAGTTCTTC.

The chain recombines TRBV6-5 with TRBJ1-5; D gene uncertain. The germline gives CDR1 MNHEY, CDR2 SVGAGI. Between the trimmed V and J ends, which lost 5 bases and 8 bases, there was a span of 16 bases. This CDR3 is 14 amino acids long. For the CDR3, the DNA is TGTGCCAGCAGTCCTCTGGGGTTTAGGGAGCCCCAGCATTTT. Its protein product is CASSPLGFREPQHF.

This clone was observed a handful of times. This sequence joins TRBV27 and TRBJ1-2, with a tentative D call TRBD1 (6 bases). The V and J ends lost 7 bases and 4 bases respectively, with 13 bases between them. Germline V gene lookup returns CDR1 MNHEY and CDR2 SMNVEV (reference sequence). This CDR3 has 13 amino acids. The CDR3 DNA follows: TGTGCCAGCAAAGAGGAAGGGGGCTATGGCTACACCTTC. Protein: CASKEEGGYGYTF.

The CDR3 nucleotides read TGTGCCAGCAGTCGTACCGTGATAAGCGAGCAGTACTTC. Its translation: CASSRTVISEQYF. The V and J genes are TRBV27 and TRBJ2-7; D remains unclear. The V end lost 5 bases, the J end lost 6 bases, and 14 bases lay between the germline ends. The CDR3 spans 13 residues. Germline CDR1 and CDR2: MNHEY and SMNVEV (reference sequence).

The chain employs TRBV18 and TRBJ2-5; 8 nucleotides align to TRBD2. This CDR3 has 16 residues. Germline assignment: CDR1 KGHSH and CDR2 LQKENI. V trimming: 0 bases; J trimming: 4 bases; junction bases outside the gene matches: 7. CDR3 loop: CASSPPNGRAGETQYF. CDR3 DNA sequence: TGTGCCAGCTCACCACCAAACGGGAGGGCCGGAGAGACCCAGTACTTC.